This TCR beta chain was identified during a study of T cells after yellow fever vaccination. General observations from the study: A faster peak, day 5 versus 15, was reached by the weaker secondary response.

TCRdb reanalysed the 5' RACE reads using MiXCR and keeps one entry per CDR3 protein. The sample contains some 340,000 distinct CDR3 sequences, around 11% of which appear only once. Concerning this clonotype itself: The antigen is unknown.

The germline CDR1 and CDR2 sequences are SGHKS and YYEKEE (reference sequence). The CDR3 is 13 residues long. The ends were cut back, 1 base at V and 5 bases at J, with 10 bases in the middle. The TCR was taken from a man between 18 and 29 years old who received the YFV17D yellow fever vaccine. The chain couples TRBV5-5 to TRBJ2-7; D is ambiguous. This specimen was CD4+ T cells sorted from PBMCs, taken 45 days after the yellow fever booster vaccination. The CDR3 DNA is TGTGCCAGCAGCTTGAATTCCCTCCACGAGCAGTACTTC. This encodes CASSLNSLHEQYF.